The 25 T cell receptor beta chains presented below share a single source sample, sequenced in a study of blood T cell repertoires in COVID-19. Clones were sequenced by immunoSEQ multiplex PCR, and TCRdb holds only the in-frame ones, with some missing. The top ten hold almost 6% of the sample, which has about 200,000 clones, around 79% seen once. Sequenced sample: peripheral blood. These receptors originate from a middle-aged woman with COVID-19, enrolled during active disease.

DNA for the CDR3: TGTGCCAGCTCACCACGTGGGAGTTCAAATGAAAAACTGTTTTTT. Its translation is CASSPRGSSNEKLFF. This chain links TRBV18 with TRBJ1-4; no clear D. The length of the CDR3 is 15 residues. Per germline, CDR1 KGHSH and CDR2 LQKENI. Deletions cut 1 base from V and 5 bases from J, with 11 bases between.

V is TRBV6-2 or TRBV6-3 and J is TRBJ1-2; 8 bases map to TRBD1. The CDR3 loop spans 19 amino acids. The ends lost 2 bases at V and 6 bases at J; junction bases unmatched: 20. The germline CDR1 and CDR2 sequences are MNHEY and SVGEGT. CDR3 nucleotide sequence: TGTGCCAGCAGTTACGGGGTATTGTTGGCCCGGACAGGGCTGGATGGCTACACCTTC. Translating gives CASSYGVLLARTGLDGYTF.

This chain uses TRBV6-5 with TRBJ1-4; TRBD1 is a possible D gene (6 bases). CDR3 length: 14 residues. The V end was cut by 6 bases, the J end by 2 bases, with 10 bases between. Germline CDR1 reads MNHEY; CDR2 reads SVGAGI. This CDR3 reads CASSPTGTNEKLFF. The CDR3 DNA reads as TGTGCCAGCAGCCCCACAGGGACTAATGAAAAACTGTTTTTT.

The rearrangement joins TRBV7-9 to TRBJ2-7; TRBD1 aligns across 7 bases. V lost 5 bases, J lost 6 bases, and 10 bases stayed unmatched. Germline CDR1 is SEHNR and CDR2 is FQNEAQ (reference sequence). CDR3 length: 14 amino acids. The CDR3 DNA reads as TGTGCCAGCAGCGGACCGGGACAGTGGTTCGAGCAGTACTTC. It codes for CASSGPGQWFEQYF.

This chain connects TRBV15 to TRBJ2-3, with a tentative D call TRBD1 (8 bases). The ends were cut back, 3 bases at V and 6 bases at J, with 19 bases in the middle. The CDR3 is made up of 16 amino acids. Per the germline V gene, CDR1 is LNHNV and CDR2 is YYDKDF (reference sequence). In DNA form, the CDR3 reads TGTGCCACCAGCAGGAAACTACAGGGGGGGCCGGATACGCAGTATTTT. This gives the protein CATSRKLQGGPDTQYF.

Only a few counts were recorded for this clone. The chain carries TRBV14 and TRBJ2-1; no clear D gene. V was pared by 1 base and J by 8 bases, with 9 bases between. Looked up from germline, CDR1 is SGHDN and CDR2 is FVKESK. This CDR3 is 13 amino acids long. Written as DNA, the CDR3 is TGTGCCAGCAGCCAAGTCCTCCGGTATGAGCAGTTCTTC. This encodes CASSQVLRYEQFF.

V gene TRBV5-1 combines with J gene TRBJ2-1, with TRBD2 matching over 12 bases. CDR3 length: 17 amino acids. The J segment lost 0 bases and the V segment lost 7 bases, leaving 8 bases of the junction unmatched. Germline V gene data show CDR1 as SGHRS and CDR2 as YFSETQ. CDR3 coding DNA: TGCGCCAGCCGAACTAGCGGGGGGAGCTCCTCCTACAATGAGCAGTTCTTC. Translating gives CASRTSGGSSSYNEQFF.

This rearrangement joins TRBV2 to TRBJ2-1, with D perhaps matching TRBD2 (6 bases). This CDR3 has 15 amino acids. Germline lookup yields CDR1 SNHLY and CDR2 FYNNEI. V lost 4 bases and J 1 base, leaving 11 bases between the germline ends. CDR3 bases: TGTGCCAGCAGTGTGGGCGGGATTTCCTACAATGAGCAGTTCTTC. This encodes CASSVGGISYNEQFF.

This chain links TRBV5-4 with TRBJ1-6; the D gene is possibly TRBD1 (5 bases). The CDR3 totals 14 residues. CDR1 SGHNT and CDR2 YYREEE come from the germline V gene (reference sequence). V was clipped by 0 bases and J by 5 bases, with 6 bases between them. The CDR3 region is CASSLGQHNSPLHF. The CDR3 DNA is TGTGCCAGCAGCTTGGGACAGCATAATTCACCCCTCCACTTT. Filled out from reference TRBV5-4 and TRBJ1-6, the complete variable domain reads ETGVTQSPTHLIKTRGQQVTLRCSSQSGHNTVSWYQQALGQGPQFIFQYYREEENGRGNFPPRFSGLQFPNYSSELNVNALELDDSALYLCASSLGQHNSPLHFGNGTRLTVT.

This chain uses TRBV21-1 with TRBJ2-5; TRBD1, the table's D call, was not compared with the DNA. TRBV21-1 is a documented pseudogene. This CDR3 spans 17 amino acids. The CDR3: CASIKRTEGSYQETQYF. The DNA of the CDR3 is TGTGCCAGCATCAAAAGGACAGAAGGATCCTACCAAGAGACCCAGTACTTC.

The chain joins TRBV9 to TRBJ1-1; a weak D match, TRBD1 (6 bases). Deletions cut 4 bases from V and 6 bases from J, with 13 bases between. CDR3 length: 13 residues. The germline gives CDR1 SGDLS, CDR2 YYNGEE. CDR3 sequence: CASSTGQWAEAFF. The CDR3 region has the DNA TGTGCCAGCAGCACCGGACAGTGGGCTGAAGCTTTCTTT.

The chain joins TRBV6-6 to TRBJ1-1; possible D gene TRBD1, 5 bases. V was cut by 0 bases and J by 5 bases, with 13 bases left in between. The CDR3 extends over 15 amino acids. Germline V gene data show CDR1 as MNHNY and CDR2 as SVGAGI (reference sequence). The CDR3 bases are TGTGCCAGCAGTTACTCCTCAGGGAGGTTAACTGAAGCTTTCTTT. It is translated as CASSYSSGRLTEAFF.

The sample holds one count of this clone. The chain joins TRBV9 to TRBJ2-2; TRBD2 matches 7 bases. Per the germline V gene, CDR1 is SGDLS and CDR2 is YYNGEE. The CDR3 consists of 14 residues. V shed 4 bases, J shed 4 bases, and the junction held 4 bases outside the gene matches. CDR3 residues: CASSPGLTTGELFF. The DNA of the CDR3 is TGTGCCAGCAGCCCGGGACTAACCACCGGGGAGCTGTTTTTT. The full variable domain, rest sourced from reference TRBV9 and TRBJ2-2, is DSGVTQTPKHLITATGQRVTLRCSPRSGDLSVYWYQQSLDQGLQFLIQYYNGEERAKGNILERFSAQQFPDLHSELNLSSLELGDSALYFCASSPGLTTGELFFGEGSRLTVL.

The chain links TRBV27 to TRBJ2-1; maybe TRBD2 (7 bases). CDR1 and CDR2 from the germline V gene are MNHEY and SMNVEV (reference sequence). This CDR3 contains 17 residues. Trimming took 4 bases from V and 6 from J, leaving 22 bases between them. The CDR3 nucleotides read TGTGCCAGCAGTTCCTGGGGGGCTCGCGGGAGATCCAATGAGCAGTTCTTC. Protein: CASSSWGARGRSNEQFF.

This sequence joins TRBV27 and TRBJ2-5; 11 nucleotides align to TRBD2. The CDR3 contains 15 residues. V was pared by 8 bases and J by 6 bases, with 11 bases of the junction left unmatched. Germline V lookup: CDR1 MNHEY, CDR2 SMNVEV (reference sequence). CDR3 nucleotides: TGTGCCAGCCGTAGCGGGAGGGCCATTGCGAAGACCCAGTACTTC. This codes for CASRSGRAIAKTQYF.

V is TRBV11-2 and J is TRBJ2-5; the match to TRBD2 covers 7 bases. The germline CDR1 and CDR2 sequences are SGHAT and FQNNGV. V trimming: 3 bases; J trimming: 5 bases; junction bases outside the gene matches: 3. CDR3 length: 13 residues. The CDR3 nucleotides read TGTGCCAGCAGCTTCGGAGCGGGGGAGACCCAGTACTTC. As protein: CASSFGAGETQYF.

CDR3 nucleotides: TGTGCCAGTAGTACAGGGAGGGAAGACGTGAACACTGAAGCTTTCTTT. As protein: CASSTGREDVNTEAFF. The V call is TRBV19, the J call TRBJ1-1; D is possibly TRBD1 (5 bases). Germline CDR1 LNHDA, CDR2 SQIVND (reference sequence). CDR3 length equals 16 residues. Deletions cut 4 bases from V and 0 bases from J, with 15 bases between.

The J gene is TRBJ2-3, the V gene TRBV4-2, with 9 nucleotides matching TRBD2. The CDR3 has 20 amino acids. CDR1 is LGHNA and CDR2 is YNFKEQ in the germline V gene. Losses at the gene ends were 2 bases for V and 2 bases for J; bases not matched to a gene: 17. The CDR3 sequence: CASSQLRGSGGLSITDTQYF. The CDR3 region has the DNA TGTGCCAGCAGCCAACTCCGGGGGAGCGGGGGGCTCTCCATCACAGATACGCAGTATTTT.

Note on this clone: The junction shows a germline mismatch at one end, possibly a read error. This sequence joins TRBV15 and TRBJ2-7, with D perhaps being TRBD1 or TRBD2 (5 bases each). The V gene's germline CDR1 is LNHNV and CDR2 YYDKDF (reference sequence). This CDR3 spans 11 amino acids. The DNA for the CDR3 is TGTGCCCCCAGAGGGGTCTGCGAGCAGTACTTC. This encodes CAPRGVCEQYF. Using reference TRBV15 and TRBJ2-7 for the parts outside the CDR3, the full variable domain is DAMVIQNPRYQVTQFGKPVTLSCSQTLNHNVMYWYQQKSSQAPKLLFHYYDKDFNNEADTPDNFQSRRPNTSFCFLDIRSPGLGDTAMYLCAPRGVCEQYFGPGTRLTVT.

This rearrangement joins TRBV6-5 to TRBJ1-1, with D unresolved. The CDR3 extends over 14 amino acids. The V end was cut by 0 bases, the J end by 1 base, with 6 bases between. Germline V gene lookup returns CDR1 MNHEY and CDR2 SVGAGI. Written as DNA, the CDR3 is TGTGCCAGCAGTTACTCTAGAAGGAACACTGAAGCTTTCTTT. Amino acid sequence: CASSYSRRNTEAFF.

The CDR3, as DNA: TGCGCCAGCAGCCAAGACTTACCACCCGGGACATTAGTGTTTTTT. Protein product: CASSQDLPPGTLVFF. V gene TRBV4-3 combines with J gene TRBJ1-4, with D possibly matching TRBD1 (6 bases). Germline V lookup: CDR1 LGHNA, CDR2 YSLEER. The CDR3 covers 15 residues. Trimming cost V 0 bases and J 15 bases, with 20 bases left between them.

This chain joins TRBV2 and TRBJ1-5, with 7 bases matching TRBD1. This CDR3 is 16 amino acids long. Trimming at V came to 4 bases and at J to 2 bases, leaving 8 bases not matched to a gene. Germline V gene sequence: CDR1 SNHLY, CDR2 FYNNEI. The CDR3 is CASSAEQGWGNQPQHF. CDR3 DNA sequence: TGTGCCAGCAGTGCGGAACAGGGGTGGGGCAATCAGCCCCAGCATTTT.

The chain uses TRBV18 and TRBJ1-5; maybe TRBD1 (5 bases). Trimming cost V 8 bases and J 2 bases, with 10 bases left between them. This CDR3 comprises 13 residues. CDR1 and CDR2 from the germline V gene are KGHSH and LQKENI. DNA of the CDR3: TGTGCCAGCGCACAACAGGGCAATCAGCCCCAGCATTTT. This encodes CASAQQGNQPQHF. Full variable domain (missing parts from reference TRBV18 and TRBJ1-5): NAGVMQNPRHLVRRRGQEARLRCSPMKGHSHVYWYRQLPEEGLKFMVYLQKENIIDESGMPKERFSAEFPKEGPSILRIQQVVRGDSAAYFCASAQQGNQPQHFGDGTRLSIL.

The chain carries TRBV5-6 and TRBJ2-1; weak D call: TRBD2 (5 bases). V was trimmed by 3 bases and J by 6 bases, leaving 7 bases between them. This CDR3 is 12 amino acids long. Germline V CDR1 and CDR2: SGHDT, YYEEEE. As DNA, the CDR3 is TGTGCCAGCAGCTCTGGAGGCAATGAGCAGTTCTTC. It specifies CASSSGGNEQFF.

The chain employs TRBV19 and TRBJ2-7; perhaps TRBD1 as D (6 bases). CDR3 length: 15 amino acids. Germline CDR1 reads LNHDA; CDR2 reads SQIVND (reference sequence). Trimming took 3 bases from V and 2 from J, leaving 14 bases between them. DNA of the CDR3: TGTGCCAGTAGTATCAAGCGGACAGCACCCTACGAGCAGTACTTC. Translation: CASSIKRTAPYEQYF.